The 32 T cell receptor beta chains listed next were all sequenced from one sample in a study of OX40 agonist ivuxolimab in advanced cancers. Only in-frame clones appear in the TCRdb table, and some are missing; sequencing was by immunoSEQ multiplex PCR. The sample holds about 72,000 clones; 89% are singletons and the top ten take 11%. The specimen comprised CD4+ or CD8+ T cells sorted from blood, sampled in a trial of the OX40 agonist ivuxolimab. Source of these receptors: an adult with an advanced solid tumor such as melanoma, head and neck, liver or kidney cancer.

The DNA for the CDR3 is TGCGCCAGCAGCTTACTTCCCCCTGGGGAGACCCAGTACTTC. Residues: CASSLLPPGETQYF. The rearrangement joins TRBV5-1 to TRBJ2-5; D unresolved. The CDR3 runs to 14 residues. Germline-derived CDR1 and CDR2 are SGHRS and YFSETQ. Deletions cut 2 bases from V and 5 bases from J, with 13 bases between. Combining the CDR3 with reference TRBV5-1 and TRBJ2-5 gives the whole variable domain KAGVTQTPRYLIKTRGQQVTLSCSPISGHRSVSWYQQTPGQGLQFLFEYFSETQRNKGNFPGRFSGRQFSNSRSEMNVSTLELGDSALYLCASSLLPPGETQYFGPGTRLLVL.

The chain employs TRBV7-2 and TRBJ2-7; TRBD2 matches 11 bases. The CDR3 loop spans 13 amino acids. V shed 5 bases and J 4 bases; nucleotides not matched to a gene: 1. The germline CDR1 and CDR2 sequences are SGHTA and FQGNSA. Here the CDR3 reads CASSRTSGYEQYF. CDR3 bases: TGTGCCAGCAGCCGGACTAGCGGGTACGAGCAGTACTTC.

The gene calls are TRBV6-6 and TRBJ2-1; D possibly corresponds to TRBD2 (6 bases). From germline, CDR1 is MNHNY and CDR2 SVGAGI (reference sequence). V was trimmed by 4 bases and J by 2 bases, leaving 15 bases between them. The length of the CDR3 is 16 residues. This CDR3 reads CASSSPGLDAYNEQFF. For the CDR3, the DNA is TGTGCCAGCAGTTCTCCGGGACTTGACGCCTACAATGAGCAGTTCTTC.

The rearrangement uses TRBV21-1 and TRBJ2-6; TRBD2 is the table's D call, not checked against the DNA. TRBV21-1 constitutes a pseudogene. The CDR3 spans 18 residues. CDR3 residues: CASSKSPVIPSWANVLTF. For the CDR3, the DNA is TGTGCCAGCAGCAAATCCCCGGTTATCCCTTCTTGGGCCAACGTCCTGACTTTC.

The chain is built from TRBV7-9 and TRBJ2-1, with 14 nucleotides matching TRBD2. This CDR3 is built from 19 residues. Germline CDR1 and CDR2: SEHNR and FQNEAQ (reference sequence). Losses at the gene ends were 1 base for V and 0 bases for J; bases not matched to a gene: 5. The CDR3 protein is CASSLGTSGGWSSYNEQFF. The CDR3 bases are TGTGCCAGCAGCTTAGGGACTAGCGGGGGGTGGAGCTCCTACAATGAGCAGTTCTTC.

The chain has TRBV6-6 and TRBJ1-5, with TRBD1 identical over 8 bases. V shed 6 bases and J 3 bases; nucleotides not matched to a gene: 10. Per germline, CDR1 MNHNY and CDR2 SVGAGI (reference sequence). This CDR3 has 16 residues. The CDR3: CASRNRGKYFNQPQHF. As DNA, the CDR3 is TGTGCCAGCAGAAACAGGGGGAAGTATTTCAATCAGCCCCAGCATTTT.

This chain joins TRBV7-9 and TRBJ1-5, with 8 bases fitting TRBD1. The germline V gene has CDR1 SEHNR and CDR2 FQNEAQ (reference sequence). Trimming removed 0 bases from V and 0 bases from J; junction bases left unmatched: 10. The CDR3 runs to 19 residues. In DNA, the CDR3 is TGTGCCAGCAGCTTAGCATACGGTGGGACAGGCGCTAGCAATCAGCCCCAGCATTTT. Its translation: CASSLAYGGTGASNQPQHF.

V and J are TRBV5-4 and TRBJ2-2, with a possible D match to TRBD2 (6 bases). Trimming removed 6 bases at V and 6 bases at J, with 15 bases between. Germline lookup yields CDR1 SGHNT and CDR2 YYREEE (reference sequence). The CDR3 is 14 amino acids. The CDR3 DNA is TGTGCCAGCACCTCCAACTGGGAGGCCGGGGAGCTGTTTTTT. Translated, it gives CASTSNWEAGELFF.

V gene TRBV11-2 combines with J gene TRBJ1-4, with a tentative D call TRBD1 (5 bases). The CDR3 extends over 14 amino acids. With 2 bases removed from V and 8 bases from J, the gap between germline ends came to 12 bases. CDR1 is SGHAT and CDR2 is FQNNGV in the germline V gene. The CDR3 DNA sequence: TGTGCCAGCAGCTTAATCAGGGCCGGGGAAAAACTGTTTTTT. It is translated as CASSLIRAGEKLFF.

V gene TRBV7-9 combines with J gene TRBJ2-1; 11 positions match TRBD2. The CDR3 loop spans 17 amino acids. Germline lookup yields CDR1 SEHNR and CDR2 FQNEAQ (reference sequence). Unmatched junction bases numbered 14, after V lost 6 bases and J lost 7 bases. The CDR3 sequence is CASSPWRGSGRENEQFF. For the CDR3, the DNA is TGTGCCAGCAGTCCTTGGAGGGGTAGCGGGAGGGAGAATGAGCAGTTCTTC.

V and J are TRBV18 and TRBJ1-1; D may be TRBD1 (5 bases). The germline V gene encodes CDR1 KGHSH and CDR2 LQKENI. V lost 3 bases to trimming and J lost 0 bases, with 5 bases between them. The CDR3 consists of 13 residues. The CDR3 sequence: CASSPGVNTEAFF. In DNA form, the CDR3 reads TGTGCCAGCTCACCGGGGGTGAACACTGAAGCTTTCTTT.

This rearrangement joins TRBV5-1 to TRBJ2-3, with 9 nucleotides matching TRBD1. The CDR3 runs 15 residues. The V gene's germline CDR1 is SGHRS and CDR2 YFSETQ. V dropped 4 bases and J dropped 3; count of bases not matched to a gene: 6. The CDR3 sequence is CASSLTGTGTDTQYF. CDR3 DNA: TGCGCCAGCAGCCTCACCGGGACAGGGACAGATACGCAGTATTTT.

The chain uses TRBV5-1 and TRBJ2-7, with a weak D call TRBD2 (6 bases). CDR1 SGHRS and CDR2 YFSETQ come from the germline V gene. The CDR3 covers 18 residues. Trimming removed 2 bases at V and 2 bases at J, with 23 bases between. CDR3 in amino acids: CASSFTLRGTLGTYEQYF. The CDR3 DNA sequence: TGCGCCAGCAGCTTTACCCTCCGGGGGACGTTAGGAACCTACGAGCAGTACTTC.

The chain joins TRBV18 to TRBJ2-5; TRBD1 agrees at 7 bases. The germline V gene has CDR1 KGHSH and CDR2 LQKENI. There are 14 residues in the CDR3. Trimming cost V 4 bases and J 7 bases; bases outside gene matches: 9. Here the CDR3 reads CASSHGDRDGTQYF. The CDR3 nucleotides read TGTGCCAGCTCACATGGCGACAGGGATGGGACCCAGTACTTC.

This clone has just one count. Written as DNA, the CDR3 is TGTGCCAGCAGCTCCGGGACAACAACGGGAGTGAAGTTCTTC. Amino acid sequence: CASSSGTTTGVKFF. The V gene is TRBV2, the J gene TRBJ2-1; D might be TRBD1 or TRBD2, each matching 6 bases. V lost 6 bases and J 14 bases, leaving 23 bases between the germline ends. Germline V gene lookup returns CDR1 SNHLY and CDR2 FYNNEI. The CDR3 is 14 residues long.

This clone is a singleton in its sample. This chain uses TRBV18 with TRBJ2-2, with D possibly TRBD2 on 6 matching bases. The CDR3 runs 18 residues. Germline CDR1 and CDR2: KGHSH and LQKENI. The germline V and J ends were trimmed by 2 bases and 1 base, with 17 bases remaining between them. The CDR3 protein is CASSPGAGRGLNTGELFF. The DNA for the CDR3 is TGTGCCAGCTCACCAGGTGCCGGACGGGGGTTGAACACCGGGGAGCTGTTTTTT.

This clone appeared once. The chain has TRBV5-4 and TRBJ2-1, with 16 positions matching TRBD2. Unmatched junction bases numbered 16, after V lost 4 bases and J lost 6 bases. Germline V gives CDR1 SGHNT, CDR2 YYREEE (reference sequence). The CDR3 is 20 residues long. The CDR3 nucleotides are TGTGCCAGCAGCCCTACCGCCCCGGGACTAGCGGGAGGGCCTCGCAATGAGCAGTTCTTC. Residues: CASSPTAPGLAGGPRNEQFF.

CDR3 region: CASSRVGAGYGYTF. DNA for the CDR3: TGTGCCAGCAGTCGAGTCGGGGCAGGCTATGGCTACACCTTC. The chain couples TRBV28 to TRBJ1-2; perhaps TRBD1 as D (5 bases). Per germline, CDR1 MDHEN and CDR2 SYDVKM. V gave up 5 bases and J gave up 4 bases, with 14 bases separating them. The CDR3 is 14 amino acids.

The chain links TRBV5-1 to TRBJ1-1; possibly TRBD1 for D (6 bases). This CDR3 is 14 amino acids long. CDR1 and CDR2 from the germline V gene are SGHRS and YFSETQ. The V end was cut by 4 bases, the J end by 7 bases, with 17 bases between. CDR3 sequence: CASSIKQGSYEAFF. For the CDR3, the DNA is TGCGCCAGCAGCATTAAACAGGGATCTTATGAAGCTTTCTTT.

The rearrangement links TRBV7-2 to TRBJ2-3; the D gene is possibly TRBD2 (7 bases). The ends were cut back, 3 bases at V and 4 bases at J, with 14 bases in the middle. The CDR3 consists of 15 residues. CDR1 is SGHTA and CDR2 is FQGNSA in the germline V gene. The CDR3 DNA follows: TGTGCCAGCAGCTTTGGGGGGGCCACGGCAGATACGCAGTATTTT. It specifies CASSFGGATADTQYF.

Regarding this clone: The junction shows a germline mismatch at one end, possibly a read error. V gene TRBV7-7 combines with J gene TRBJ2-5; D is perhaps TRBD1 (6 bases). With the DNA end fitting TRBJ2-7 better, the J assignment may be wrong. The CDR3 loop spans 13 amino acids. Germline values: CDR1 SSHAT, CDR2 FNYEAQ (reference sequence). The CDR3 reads CASSLARGYEQYF. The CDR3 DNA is TGTGCTAGCAGCTTAGCCAGGGGATACGAGCAGTACTTC.

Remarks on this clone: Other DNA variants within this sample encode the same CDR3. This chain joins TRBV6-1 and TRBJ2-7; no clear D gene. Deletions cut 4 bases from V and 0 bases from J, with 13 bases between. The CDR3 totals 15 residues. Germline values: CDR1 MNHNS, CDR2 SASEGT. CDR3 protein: CASSARNGYSYEQYF. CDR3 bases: TGTGCCAGCAGTGCGAGAAACGGCTACTCCTACGAGCAGTACTTC.

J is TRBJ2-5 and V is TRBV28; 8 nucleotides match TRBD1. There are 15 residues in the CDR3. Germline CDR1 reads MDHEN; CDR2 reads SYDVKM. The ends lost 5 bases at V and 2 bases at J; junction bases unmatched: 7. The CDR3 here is CASSHGQGEQETQYF. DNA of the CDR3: TGTGCCAGCAGTCACGGACAGGGAGAACAAGAGACCCAGTACTTC.

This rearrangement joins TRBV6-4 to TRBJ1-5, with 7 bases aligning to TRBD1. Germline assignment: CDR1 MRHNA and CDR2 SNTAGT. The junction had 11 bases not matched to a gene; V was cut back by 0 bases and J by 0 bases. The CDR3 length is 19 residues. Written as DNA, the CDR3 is TGTGCCAGCAGTGACTCGAGTCGGCCGGACAGGTCTAGCAATCAGCCCCAGCATTTT. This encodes CASSDSSRPDRSSNQPQHF.

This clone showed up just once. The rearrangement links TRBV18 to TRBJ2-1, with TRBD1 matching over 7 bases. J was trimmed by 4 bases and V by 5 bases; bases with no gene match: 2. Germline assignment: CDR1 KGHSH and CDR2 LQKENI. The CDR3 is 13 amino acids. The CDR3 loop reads CASSEQGYNEQFF. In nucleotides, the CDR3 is TGTGCCAGCTCAGAACAGGGGTACAATGAGCAGTTCTTC.

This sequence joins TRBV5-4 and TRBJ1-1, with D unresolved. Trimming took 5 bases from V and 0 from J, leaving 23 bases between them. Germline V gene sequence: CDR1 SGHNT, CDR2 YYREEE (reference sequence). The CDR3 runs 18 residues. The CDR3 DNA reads TGTGCCAGCAGTCTATACCCGGGCCGTCGAGCCATGAACACTGAAGCTTTCTTT. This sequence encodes CASSLYPGRRAMNTEAFF.

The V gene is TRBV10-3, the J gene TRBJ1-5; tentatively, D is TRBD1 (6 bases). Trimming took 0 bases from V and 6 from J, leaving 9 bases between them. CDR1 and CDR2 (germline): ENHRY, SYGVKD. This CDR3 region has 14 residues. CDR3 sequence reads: CAISESQTGQPQHF. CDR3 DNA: TGTGCCATCAGTGAGTCACAGACAGGTCAGCCCCAGCATTTT.

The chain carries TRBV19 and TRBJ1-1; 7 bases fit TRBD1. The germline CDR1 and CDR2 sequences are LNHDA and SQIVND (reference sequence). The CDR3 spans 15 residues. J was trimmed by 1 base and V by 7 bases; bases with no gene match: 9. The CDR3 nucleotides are TGTGCCAGTACCCCGACAGGGTGGTCGAACACTGAAGCTTTCTTT. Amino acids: CASTPTGWSNTEAFF.

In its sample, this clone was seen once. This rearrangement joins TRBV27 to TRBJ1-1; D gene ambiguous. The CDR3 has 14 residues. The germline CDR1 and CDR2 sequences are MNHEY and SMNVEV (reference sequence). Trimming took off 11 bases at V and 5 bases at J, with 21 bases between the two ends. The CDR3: CASSGQLQGTEAFF. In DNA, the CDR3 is TGTGCCTCCTCCGGGCAGCTACAAGGGACTGAAGCTTTCTTT.

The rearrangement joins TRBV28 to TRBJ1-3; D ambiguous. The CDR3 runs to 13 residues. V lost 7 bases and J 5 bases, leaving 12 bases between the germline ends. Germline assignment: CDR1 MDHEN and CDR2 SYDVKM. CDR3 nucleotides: TGTGCCAGCATCCCCCCCAGGAGAAACACCATATATTTT. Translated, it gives CASIPPRRNTIYF.

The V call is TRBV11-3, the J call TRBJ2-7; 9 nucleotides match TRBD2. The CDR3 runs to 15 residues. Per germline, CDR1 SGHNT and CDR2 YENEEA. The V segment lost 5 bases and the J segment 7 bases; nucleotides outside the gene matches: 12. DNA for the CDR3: TGTGCCAGCAGCGAGGGCGGGGGGGCCAGCAGGGAGCAGTACTTC. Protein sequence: CASSEGGGASREQYF. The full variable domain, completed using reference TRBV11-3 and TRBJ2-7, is EAGVVQSPRYKIIEKKQPVAFWCNPISGHNTLYWYLQNLGQGPELLIRYENEEAVDDSQLPKDRFSAERLKGVDSTLKIQPAELGDSAVYLCASSEGGGASREQYFGPGTRLTVT.

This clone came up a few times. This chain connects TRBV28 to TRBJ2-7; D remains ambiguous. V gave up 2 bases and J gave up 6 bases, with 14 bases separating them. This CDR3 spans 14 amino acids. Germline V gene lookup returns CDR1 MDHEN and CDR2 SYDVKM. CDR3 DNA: TGTGCCAGCAGTTTACTCCATTCTCTACTCGAGCAGTACTTC. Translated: CASSLLHSLLEQYF.